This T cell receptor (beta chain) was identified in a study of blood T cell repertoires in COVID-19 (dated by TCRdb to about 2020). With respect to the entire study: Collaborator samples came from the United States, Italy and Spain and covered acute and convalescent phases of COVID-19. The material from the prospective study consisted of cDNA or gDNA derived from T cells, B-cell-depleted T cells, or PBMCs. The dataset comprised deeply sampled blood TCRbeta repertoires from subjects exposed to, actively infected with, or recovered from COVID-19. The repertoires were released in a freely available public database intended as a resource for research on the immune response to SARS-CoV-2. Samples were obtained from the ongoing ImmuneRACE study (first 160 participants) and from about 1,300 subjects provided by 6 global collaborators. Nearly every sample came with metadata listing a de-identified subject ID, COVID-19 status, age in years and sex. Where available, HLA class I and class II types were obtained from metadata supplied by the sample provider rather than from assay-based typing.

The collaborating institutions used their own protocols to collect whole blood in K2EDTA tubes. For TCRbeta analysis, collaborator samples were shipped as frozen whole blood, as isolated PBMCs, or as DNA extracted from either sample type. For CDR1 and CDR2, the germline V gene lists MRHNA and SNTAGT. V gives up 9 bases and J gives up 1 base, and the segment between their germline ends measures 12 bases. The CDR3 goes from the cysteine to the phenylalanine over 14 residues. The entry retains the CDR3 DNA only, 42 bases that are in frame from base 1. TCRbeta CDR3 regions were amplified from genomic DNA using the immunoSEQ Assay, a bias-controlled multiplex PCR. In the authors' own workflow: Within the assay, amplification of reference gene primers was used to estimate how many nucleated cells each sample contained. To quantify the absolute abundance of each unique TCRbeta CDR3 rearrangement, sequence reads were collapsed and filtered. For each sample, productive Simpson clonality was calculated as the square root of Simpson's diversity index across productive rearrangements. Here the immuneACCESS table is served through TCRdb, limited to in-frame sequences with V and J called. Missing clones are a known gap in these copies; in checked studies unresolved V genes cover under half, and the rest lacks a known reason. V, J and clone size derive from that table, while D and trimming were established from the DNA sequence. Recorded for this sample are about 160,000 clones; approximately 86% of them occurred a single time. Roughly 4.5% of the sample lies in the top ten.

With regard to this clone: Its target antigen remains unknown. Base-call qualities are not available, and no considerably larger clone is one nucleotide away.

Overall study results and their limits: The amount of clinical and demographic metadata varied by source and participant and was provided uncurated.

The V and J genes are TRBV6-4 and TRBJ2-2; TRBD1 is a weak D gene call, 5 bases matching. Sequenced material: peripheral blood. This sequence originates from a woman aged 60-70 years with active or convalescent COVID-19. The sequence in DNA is TGTGCCAGTAAGCAGGGCGAGAACACCGGGGAGCTGTTTTTT. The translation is CASKQGENTGELFF.